Shown below are 31 T cell receptor beta chains from a single sample sequenced in a study of blood T cell repertoires in COVID-19. Produced via immunoSEQ multiplex PCR; TCRdb's table is partial and in-frame only. Altogether about 370,000 clones are present, roughly 91% being singletons, with the ten largest covering 1.5% to 2%. Specimen: PBMCs or T cells enriched from blood (not recorded which). The receptors derive from a woman aged 25 to 39 who had recovered from COVID-19.

The chain has TRBV30 and TRBJ1-5; unclear D gene. This CDR3 has 14 amino acids. The V and J ends lost 0 bases and 3 bases respectively, with 9 bases between them. CDR1 and CDR2 from the germline V gene are GTSNPN and SVGIG (reference sequence). The CDR3: CAWSVGQYNQPQHF. DNA of the CDR3: TGTGCCTGGAGTGTTGGGCAGTACAATCAGCCCCAGCATTTT.

The chain couples TRBV28 to TRBJ2-3, with D possibly TRBD2 on 6 matching bases. Looked up from germline, CDR1 is MDHEN and CDR2 is SYDVKM. CDR3 length: 16 amino acids. Trimming shortened V by 6 bases and J by 0 bases, and 16 bases separated the two germline ends. The CDR3: CASSPFGSGSTDTQYF. As DNA, the CDR3 is TGTGCCAGCAGCCCTTTTGGAAGCGGGAGCACAGATACGCAGTATTTT.

The chain is built from TRBV3-1 (or the pseudogene TRBV3-2) and TRBJ2-2; TRBD1 agrees at 7 bases. The J segment lost 4 bases and the V segment lost 3 bases, leaving 11 bases of the junction unmatched. The germline V gene has CDR1 LGHDT and CDR2 YNNKEL (reference sequence). This CDR3 comprises 17 residues. CDR3 sequence reads: CASSHSQGVPGTGELFF. As DNA, the CDR3 is TGTGCCAGCAGCCATAGTCAGGGGGTCCCCGGCACCGGGGAGCTGTTTTTT.

V gene TRBV5-4 combines with J gene TRBJ1-2; D is uncertain. Trimming stripped 7 bases from V and 2 bases from J, with 12 bases between. Per the germline V gene, CDR1 is SGHNT and CDR2 is YYREEE (reference sequence). This CDR3 is built from 13 residues. CDR3 in amino acids: CASAEELNYGYTF. The DNA for the CDR3 is TGTGCCAGCGCGGAAGAACTCAACTATGGCTACACCTTC.

The gene calls are TRBV4-3 and TRBJ1-1; maybe TRBD1 (5 bases). Germline assignment: CDR1 LGHNA and CDR2 YSLEER. Trimming left V 0 bases short and J 7 bases short, with 15 bases between. The CDR3 has 15 amino acids. The CDR3 DNA reads TGCGCCAGCAGCCAAGACCCCAGGGCTAGTATTGAAGCTTTCTTT. Amino acid sequence: CASSQDPRASIEAFF.

The J gene is TRBJ2-7, the V gene TRBV19; the D gene is possibly TRBD1 (6 bases). Trimming removed 7 bases from V and 3 bases from J, with 19 bases in between. This CDR3 is built from 15 residues. Germline loops: CDR1 LNHDA, CDR2 SQIVND (reference sequence). The CDR3 region has the DNA TGTGCCAGTACCACAACACAGGAAGGGGGCTACGAGCAGTACTTC. Residues: CASTTTQEGGYEQYF.

The chain joins TRBV27 to TRBJ1-3; 8 nucleotides match TRBD1. The CDR3 extends over 14 amino acids. With V trimmed by 6 bases and J by 0 bases, 1 base remained unmatched. Germline V lookup: CDR1 MNHEY, CDR2 SMNVEV (reference sequence). This CDR3 reads CASRDRASGNTIYF. The CDR3 region has the DNA TGTGCCAGCAGGGACAGGGCCTCTGGAAACACCATATATTTT.

The chain carries TRBV11-2 and TRBJ2-7; a weak D match, TRBD2 (6 bases). The ends were cut back, 2 bases at V and 2 bases at J, with 22 bases in the middle. The CDR3 is 18 residues long. Germline CDR1 and CDR2: SGHAT and FQNNGV. Here the CDR3 DNA reads TGTGCCAGCAGCTTATGGCAAAGTGCGGGGCCCATGACCTACGAGCAGTACTTC. Residues: CASSLWQSAGPMTYEQYF.

This chain joins TRBV7-2 and TRBJ1-1; D is perhaps TRBD1 (5 bases). CDR3 length equals 17 residues. Per germline, CDR1 SGHTA and CDR2 FQGNSA. With 7 bases removed from V and 3 bases from J, the gap between germline ends came to 24 bases. The CDR3 DNA follows: TGTGCCAGCACCTGGAGGGGTATTCAGAGTAAGGACACTGAAGCTTTCTTT. Protein sequence: CASTWRGIQSKDTEAFF. Variable domain in full (rest from reference TRBV7-2 and TRBJ1-1): GAGVSQSPSNKVTEKGKDVELRCDPISGHTALYWYRQSLGQGLEFLIYFQGNSAPDKSGLPSDRFSAERTGGSVSTLTIQRTQQEDSAVYLCASTWRGIQSKDTEAFFGQGTRLTVV.

This rearrangement joins TRBV4-3 to TRBJ2-3, with D perhaps TRBD1 (6 bases). This CDR3 has 15 residues. With 0 bases removed from V and 0 bases from J, the gap between germline ends came to 7 bases. The V gene's germline CDR1 is LGHNA and CDR2 YSLEER. CDR3 loop: CASSQDGGSTDTQYF. The CDR3 coding sequence is TGCGCCAGCAGCCAAGATGGGGGCAGCACAGATACGCAGTATTTT.

This rearrangement joins TRBV25-1 to TRBJ2-1; the match to TRBD1 covers 8 bases. The germline V gene has CDR1 MGHDK and CDR2 SYGVNS. Trimming at V came to 0 bases and at J to 4 bases, leaving 5 bases not matched to a gene. This CDR3 region has 16 residues. DNA of the CDR3: TGTGCCAGCAGTGAATACCTAGGACAGGGTTACAATGAGCAGTTCTTC. This translates into CASSEYLGQGYNEQFF.

A single count supports this clone. The rearrangement joins TRBV6-1 to TRBJ2-5; 10 bases agree with TRBD2. The J segment lost 2 bases and the V segment lost 2 bases, leaving 14 bases of the junction unmatched. CDR1 and CDR2 from the germline V gene are MNHNS and SASEGT. This CDR3 has 19 amino acids. The CDR3 DNA reads as TGTGCCAGCAGTGAATACCCGGCTAGCGGGGGTGTTTATCAAGAGACCCAGTACTTC. It codes for CASSEYPASGGVYQETQYF.

The sample holds one count of this clone. CDR3 sequence (DNA): TGTGCCAGCAGCTTGAGGCTAGCGGGAAACGAGCAGTACTTC. This translates into CASSLRLAGNEQYF. The chain carries TRBV5-4 and TRBJ2-7; 9 nucleotides line up with TRBD2. CDR1 is SGHNT, CDR2 YYREEE, per germline (reference sequence). Trimming at V came to 1 base and at J to 5 bases, leaving 4 bases not matched to a gene. This CDR3 is 14 amino acids long. The whole variable domain, remainder taken from reference TRBV5-4 and TRBJ2-7, is ETGVTQSPTHLIKTRGQQVTLRCSSQSGHNTVSWYQQALGQGPQFIFQYYREEENGRGNFPPRFSGLQFPNYSSELNVNALELDDSALYLCASSLRLAGNEQYFGPGTRLTVT.

This rearrangement joins TRBV20-1 to TRBJ1-1; D ambiguous. V was shortened by 3 bases and J by 11 bases, with 13 bases between the two germline ends. There are 11 residues in the CDR3. Germline CDR1 and CDR2: DFQATT and SNEGSKA (reference sequence). CDR3 loop: CSASPGTTAFF. The CDR3, as DNA: TGCAGTGCTAGTCCGGGAACCACTGCTTTCTTT.

The CDR3 sequence is CASKEGTYEQYF. For the CDR3, the DNA is TGCGCCAGCAAGGAGGGAACCTACGAGCAGTACTTC. This chain links TRBV5-1 with TRBJ2-7; tentative D call: TRBD2 (6 bases). The V end was cut by 6 bases, the J end by 2 bases, with 9 bases between. CDR3 size: 12 residues. The germline V gene encodes CDR1 SGHRS and CDR2 YFSETQ.

The chain recombines TRBV28 with TRBJ2-7; 10 bases agree with TRBD2. V trimming: 6 bases; J trimming: 2 bases; junction bases outside the gene matches: 10. The CDR3 has 16 residues. Germline CDR1 MDHEN, CDR2 SYDVKM. CDR3 sequence reads: CASRLTGTSATYEQYF. The CDR3 nucleotides read TGTGCCAGCAGGTTAACCGGGACTAGCGCAACCTACGAGCAGTACTTC.

This clone was counted once. The chain employs TRBV7-9 and TRBJ2-3; possible D gene TRBD2, 5 bases. Germline assignment: CDR1 SEHNR and CDR2 FQNEAQ (reference sequence). Trimming took off 5 bases at V and 9 bases at J, with 12 bases between the two ends. CDR3 length equals 12 residues. CDR3 sequence reads: CASSQTGSTQYF. The CDR3 nucleotides read TGTGCCAGCAGCCAGACGGGGTCGACGCAGTATTTT.

The rearrangement links TRBV13 to TRBJ2-4, with TRBD2 identical over 9 bases. The CDR3 covers 17 residues. CDR1 and CDR2 from the germline V gene are PRHDT and FYEKMQ (reference sequence). V lost 6 bases and J lost 0; bases outside the gene matches: 9. This CDR3 is CASSFSGGSLAKNIQYF. The CDR3 region has the DNA TGTGCCAGCAGTTTCAGCGGGGGGTCGCTAGCCAAAAACATTCAGTACTTC.

The chain combines TRBV23-1 with TRBJ1-1, with D unresolved. TRBV23-1 falls under the ORF class, with uncertain function. V gave up 3 bases and J gave up 0 bases, with 14 bases separating them. The CDR3 totals 16 residues. This CDR3 is CASSHRRPLLNTEAFF. The CDR3 bases are TGCGCCAGCAGTCACCGCAGGCCGCTCTTGAACACTGAAGCTTTCTTT.

The chain carries TRBV3-1 (or the pseudogene TRBV3-2) and TRBJ2-7; a weak D match, TRBD2 (6 bases). This CDR3 region has 12 residues. The germline CDR1 and CDR2 sequences are LGHDT and YNNKEL (reference sequence). Trimming removed 11 bases at V and 11 bases at J, with 22 bases between. CDR3 sequence: CAAETRPGGKYF. For the CDR3, the DNA is TGTGCCGCCGAGACTCGGCCCGGGGGAAAGTACTTC.

The rearrangement joins TRBV5-1 to TRBJ2-2; D is unclear. Per germline, CDR1 SGHRS and CDR2 YFSETQ. The V and J ends lost 0 bases and 4 bases respectively, with 7 bases between them. The CDR3 length is 14 residues. This CDR3 is CASSLGAFTGELFF. CDR3 in DNA: TGCGCCAGCAGCTTGGGGGCGTTCACCGGGGAGCTGTTTTTT.

The rearrangement links TRBV29-1 to TRBJ2-1; 7 bases align to TRBD1. With V trimmed by 4 bases and J by 0 bases, 0 bases remained unmatched. The CDR3 sequence is 13 residues long. Germline V lookup: CDR1 SQVTM, CDR2 ANQGSEA. As DNA, the CDR3 is TGCAGCGTTGCAGGGGGCTCCTACAATGAGCAGTTCTTC. Its protein product is CSVAGGSYNEQFF.

The rearrangement joins TRBV9 to TRBJ1-1, with no clear D. The CDR3 runs 13 residues. V dropped 4 bases and J dropped 10 bases, with 17 bases sitting between them. Looked up from germline, CDR1 is SGDLS and CDR2 is YYNGEE. CDR3 DNA sequence: TGTGCCAGCAGCACCGCGCACACGGGTAGAGCTTTCTTT. It yields the protein CASSTAHTGRAFF.

The chain employs TRBV5-4 and TRBJ2-7; D is perhaps TRBD1 (6 bases). This CDR3 is 15 amino acids long. Trimming removed 4 bases at V and 2 bases at J, with 16 bases between. CDR1 and CDR2 (germline): SGHNT, YYREEE (reference sequence). This chain's CDR3 is CASSLGGGVTYEQYF. The CDR3 coding sequence is TGTGCCAGCAGCCTAGGGGGTGGGGTGACCTACGAGCAGTACTTC.

There are a few counts of this clone. The chain links TRBV6-5 to TRBJ1-2; D perhaps matches TRBD1 (5 bases). V lost 9 bases and J lost 5, with 13 bases in between. The CDR3 is 12 residues long. Germline CDR1 is MNHEY and CDR2 is SVGAGI. CDR3 amino acids: CARRDWTYGYTF. In nucleotides, the CDR3 is TGTGCCAGAAGAGATTGGACATATGGCTACACCTTC.

This chain connects TRBV4-2 to TRBJ1-2; no reliable D call. The CDR3 is made up of 15 amino acids. Trimming took 2 bases from V and 1 from J, leaving 11 bases between them. Germline V gene sequence: CDR1 LGHNA, CDR2 YNFKEQ. CDR3 in amino acids: CASSQSNGINYGYTF. The CDR3 DNA follows: TGTGCCAGCAGCCAATCTAACGGGATTAACTATGGCTACACCTTC.

The count of this clone is one. This rearrangement joins TRBV20-1 to TRBJ1-2, with unresolved D. The ends were cut back, 3 bases at V and 6 bases at J, with 8 bases in the middle. The CDR3 spans 11 residues. CDR1 is DFQATT and CDR2 is SNEGSKA in the germline V gene (reference sequence). The DNA for the CDR3 is TGCAGTGCTAGTCGGGTCGATGGCTACACCTTC. Its protein is CSASRVDGYTF.

The J gene is TRBJ1-2, the V gene TRBV6-2 or TRBV6-3, with 8 bases that match TRBD1. Losses at the gene ends were 2 bases for V and 4 bases for J; bases not matched to a gene: 3. The CDR3 covers 14 residues. In germline, CDR1 is MNHEY, CDR2 SVGEGT. For the CDR3, the DNA is TGTGCCAGCAGTTACACCGGGACAGGCTATGGCTACACCTTC. This sequence encodes CASSYTGTGYGYTF.

The chain recombines TRBV6-5 with TRBJ2-5, with 12 bases fitting TRBD2. Germline-derived CDR1 and CDR2 are MNHEY and SVGAGI. The CDR3 has 14 amino acids. The trim removed 6 bases at V and 4 bases at J, leaving 3 bases unmatched. CDR3 protein: CASRTSGGRETQYF. The DNA of the CDR3 is TGTGCCAGCAGGACTAGCGGGGGACGAGAGACCCAGTACTTC.

The chain links TRBV7-3 to TRBJ2-3, with D possibly being TRBD1 (6 bases). The V gene lost 5 bases and the J gene lost 7 bases, with 16 bases spanning the gap. Looked up from germline, CDR1 is SGHTA and CDR2 is FQGTGA. The CDR3 runs 14 residues. The CDR3 reads CASSPGQTWNTQYF. CDR3 nucleotide sequence: TGTGCCAGCAGCCCCGGACAGACTTGGAATACGCAGTATTTT.

The rearrangement joins TRBV2 to TRBJ1-5; 9 positions agree with TRBD1. V dropped 5 bases and J dropped 7; count of bases not matched to a gene: 9. Per the germline V gene, CDR1 is SNHLY and CDR2 is FYNNEI. CDR3 length: 15 residues. CDR3 bases: TGTGCCAGCAGTTCCGGGACAGGGAATGGGCAGCCCCAGCATTTT. This codes for CASSSGTGNGQPQHF. Full variable domain (outside the CDR3, taken from reference TRBV2 and TRBJ1-5): EPEVTQTPSHQVTQMGQEVILRCVPISNHLYFYWYRQILGQKVEFLVSFYNNEISEKSEIFDDQFSVERPDGSNFTLKIRSTKLEDSAMYFCASSSGTGNGQPQHFGDGTRLSIL.